This T cell receptor beta chain originates from a study of vaccination effects on CD4 cells after COVID-19. This clone was seen only once. Its specificity is unknown. Using immunoSEQ multiplex PCR, the repertoire was profiled, and TCRdb retains in-frame clones only, with some absent. The profile shows 45,000 or so clones, roughly 72% of them singletons. This CDR3 has 16 amino acids. Trimming shortened V by 0 bases and J by 3 bases, and 16 bases separated the two germline ends. Germline V CDR1 and CDR2: GTSNPN, SVGIG (reference sequence). Culture proceeded for 9 to 11 days, and CD4+ T cells were then isolated. Documented for the person is a PCR-confirmed SARS-CoV-2 infection occurring between March and December 2020.

This clonotype originated in a human donor who had a prior SARS-CoV-2 infection. Sequencing used CD4+ T cells from PBMCs cultured without peptide, obtained before COVID-19 vaccination. The chain carries TRBV30 and TRBJ2-3, with D perhaps matching TRBD2 (6 bases). CDR3 loop: CAWSVALTGATDTQYF. In DNA, the CDR3 is TGTGCCTGGAGTGTAGCACTGACGGGAGCGACAGATACGCAGTATTTT. The entire variable domain, with the rest obtained from reference TRBV30 and TRBJ2-3, is as follows: SQTIHQWPATLVQPVGSPLSLECTVEGTSNPNLYWYRQAAGRGLQLLFYSVGIGQISSEVPQNLSASRPQDRQFILSSKKLLLSDSGFYLCAWSVALTGATDTQYFGPGTRLTVL.